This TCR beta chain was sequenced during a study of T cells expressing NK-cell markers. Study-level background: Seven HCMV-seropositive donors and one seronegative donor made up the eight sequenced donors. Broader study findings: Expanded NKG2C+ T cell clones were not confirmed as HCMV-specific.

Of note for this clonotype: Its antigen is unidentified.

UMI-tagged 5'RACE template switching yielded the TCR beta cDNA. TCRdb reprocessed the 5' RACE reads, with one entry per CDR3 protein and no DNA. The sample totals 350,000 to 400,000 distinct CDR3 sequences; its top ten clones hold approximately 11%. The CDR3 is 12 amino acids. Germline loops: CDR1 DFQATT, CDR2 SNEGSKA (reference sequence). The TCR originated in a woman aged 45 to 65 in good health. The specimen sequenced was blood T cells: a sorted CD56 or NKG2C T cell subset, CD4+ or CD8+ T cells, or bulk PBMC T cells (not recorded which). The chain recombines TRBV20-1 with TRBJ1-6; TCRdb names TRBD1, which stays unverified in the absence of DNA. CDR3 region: CSARDVGEPLHF.